One and the same sample provided the 32 T cell receptor beta chains below, sequenced in a study of CD8+ T cells in alopecia areata (dated by TCRdb to about 2018). This specimen's time point label, interpreted: about 4 weeks on oral tofacitinib. In light of the paper, this sample's treatment or condition label describes: oral pan-JAK inhibitor, 5-10 mg twice daily. Library preparation employed the immunoSEQ multiplex PCR assay. For TCR sequencing, RNA was extracted from every sample and reverse transcribed into cDNA to serve as template. TCRdb re-hosts the immuneACCESS table, in-frame sequences only. Its copies lack some clones; in the studies checked, an unresolved V gene accounts for under half of them, and the cause for the rest is not known. The sample profile shows some 220,000 clones; about 57% of them were found once. The ten top clones hold 1.6% of the sample. The sequences come from CD4+ T cells sorted from blood, collected at week 4, from a patient treated with tofacitinib. These TCRs come from a human donor with alopecia areata.

This clone was seen just once. This sequence joins TRBV19 and TRBJ1-2; unclear D gene. CDR1 is LNHDA, CDR2 SQIVND, per germline (reference sequence). The V end was cut by 4 bases, the J end by 4 bases, with 10 bases between. This CDR3 region has 13 residues. The CDR3 spells CASSNPGVYGYTF. In DNA form, the CDR3 reads TGTGCCAGTAGTAACCCGGGAGTCTATGGCTACACCTTC.

This clone was seen many times. The rearrangement uses TRBV2 and TRBJ1-4; maybe TRBD1 (5 bases). The CDR3 spans 15 residues. Germline loops: CDR1 SNHLY, CDR2 FYNNEI. Trimming stripped 0 bases from V and 6 bases from J, with 11 bases between. The CDR3 region has the DNA TGTGCCAGCAGTGAAGCGCGGGGGACTCATGAAAAACTGTTTTTT. Translated: CASSEARGTHEKLFF. The whole variable domain, filled in from reference TRBV2 and TRBJ1-4, reads EPEVTQTPSHQVTQMGQEVILRCVPISNHLYFYWYRQILGQKVEFLVSFYNNEISEKSEIFDDQFSVERPDGSNFTLKIRSTKLEDSAMYFCASSEARGTHEKLFFGSGTQLSVL.

V usage is TRBV9 and J usage is TRBJ2-1; perhaps TRBD1 as D (6 bases). Per the germline V gene, CDR1 is SGDLS and CDR2 is YYNGEE. The CDR3 contains 14 residues. V gave up 3 bases and J gave up 9 bases, with 16 bases separating them. The CDR3 reads CASSALRGNPEQFF. Here the CDR3 DNA reads TGTGCCAGCAGCGCGCTAAGGGGGAATCCTGAGCAGTTCTTC.

The rearrangement joins TRBV7-2 to TRBJ2-7; 8 bases align to TRBD2. V lost 7 bases to trimming and J lost 5 bases; unmatched junction nucleotides: 10. This CDR3 is 14 amino acids long. CDR1 is SGHTA and CDR2 is FQGNSA in the germline V gene. The CDR3 nucleotides read TGTGCCAGCACCATCGGGGGGGTTGGGCACGAGCAGTACTTC. Translated, it gives CASTIGGVGHEQYF.

On this clone itself: The sample carries other DNA sequences with the same CDR3. The V call is TRBV29-1, the J call TRBJ2-3; TRBD1 matches at 7 bases. Germline CDR1 and CDR2: SQVTM and ANQGSEA. This CDR3 spans 14 amino acids. V shed 6 bases, J shed 0 bases, and the junction held 6 bases outside the gene matches. This CDR3 is CSVRQGASTDTQYF. CDR3 sequence (DNA): TGCAGCGTCCGACAGGGCGCTAGCACAGATACGCAGTATTTT.

The chain uses TRBV30 and TRBJ1-1, with 9 nucleotides matching TRBD1. V lost 3 bases and J lost 5; bases outside the gene matches: 4. In germline, CDR1 is GTSNPN, CDR2 SVGIG (reference sequence). There are 13 residues in the CDR3. Here the CDR3 reads CAWRQGQGTEAFF. Here the CDR3 DNA reads TGTGCCTGGAGACAAGGACAGGGGACTGAAGCTTTCTTT.

The CDR3, as DNA: TGTGCCAGCAGCTTGTGGGGTGGAGAGACCCAGTACTTC. It yields the protein CASSLWGGETQYF. The chain recombines TRBV5-4 with TRBJ2-5; D remains unclear. The germline CDR1 and CDR2 sequences are SGHNT and YYREEE (reference sequence). With 1 base removed from V and 4 bases from J, the gap between germline ends came to 8 bases. The CDR3 loop spans 13 amino acids.

The CDR3 coding sequence is TGTGCCAGCAGCTTGACAGGGGTTACTGAGCAGTTCTTC. Its translation: CASSLTGVTEQFF. This chain connects TRBV7-2 to TRBJ2-1, with 8 bases matching TRBD1. V lost 3 bases, J lost 9 bases, and 4 bases stayed unmatched. The CDR3 loop spans 13 amino acids. Germline V gives CDR1 SGHTA, CDR2 FQGNSA.

This clone was observed a single time. Here the CDR3 reads CATSRVTGFNQPQHF. In DNA form, the CDR3 reads TGTGCCACCAGCAGAGTGACAGGGTTTAATCAGCCCCAGCATTTT. The rearrangement uses TRBV15 and TRBJ1-5, with 7 bases that match TRBD1. The CDR3 extends over 15 amino acids. The germline gives CDR1 LNHNV, CDR2 YYDKDF (reference sequence). Losses at the gene ends were 1 base for V and 4 bases for J; bases not matched to a gene: 4. The whole variable domain, filled in from reference TRBV15 and TRBJ1-5, reads DAMVIQNPRYQVTQFGKPVTLSCSQTLNHNVMYWYQQKSSQAPKLLFHYYDKDFNNEADTPDNFQSRRPNTSFCFLDIRSPGLGDTAMYLCATSRVTGFNQPQHFGDGTRLSIL.

In DNA, the CDR3 is TGTGCCAGCGGAGGGAACCCGGGGCACTATGGCTACACCTTC. This sequence encodes CASGGNPGHYGYTF. V and J are TRBV9 and TRBJ1-2, with D possibly TRBD1 on 5 matching bases. This CDR3 contains 14 residues. V gave up 7 bases and J gave up 3 bases, with 16 bases separating them. Germline CDR1 and CDR2: SGDLS and YYNGEE.

The CDR3 is CASSQYWTTVKNEQFF. The CDR3 DNA reads TGCGCCAGCAGCCAATATTGGACTACCGTAAAGAATGAGCAGTTCTTC. The chain recombines TRBV4-3 with TRBJ2-1, with D possibly being TRBD2 (6 bases). The CDR3 is made up of 16 amino acids. The V end lost 2 bases, the J end lost 7 bases, and 18 bases lay between the germline ends. In germline, CDR1 is LGHNA, CDR2 YSLEER.

In its sample, this clone was seen once. The rearrangement uses TRBV9 and TRBJ2-3, with unresolved D. The V gene lost 4 bases and the J gene lost 6 bases, with 12 bases spanning the gap. CDR1 and CDR2 (germline): SGDLS, YYNGEE. This CDR3 has 13 amino acids. The CDR3 region is CASSTGPGDTQYF. The CDR3 nucleotides read TGTGCCAGCAGCACCGGTCCCGGCGATACGCAGTATTTT. Complete variable domain (other parts from reference TRBV9 and TRBJ2-3): DSGVTQTPKHLITATGQRVTLRCSPRSGDLSVYWYQQSLDQGLQFLIQYYNGEERAKGNILERFSAQQFPDLHSELNLSSLELGDSALYFCASSTGPGDTQYFGPGTRLTVL.

The chain carries TRBV5-1 and TRBJ1-6; maybe TRBD1 (5 bases). Per germline, CDR1 SGHRS and CDR2 YFSETQ. The CDR3 is 13 residues long. Trimming took off 4 bases at V and 7 bases at J, with 9 bases between the two ends. CDR3 DNA sequence: TGCGCCAGCAGCCGGGACCTCAATTCACCCCTCCACTTT. Translated, it gives CASSRDLNSPLHF. The full variable domain, with the rest looked up from reference TRBV5-1 and TRBJ1-6, is KAGVTQTPRYLIKTRGQQVTLSCSPISGHRSVSWYQQTPGQGLQFLFEYFSETQRNKGNFPGRFSGRQFSNSRSEMNVSTLELGDSALYLCASSRDLNSPLHFGNGTRLTVT.

This clone was seen only a few times. The rearrangement joins TRBV7-2 to TRBJ1-2; 10 bases are shared with TRBD1. J gave up 5 bases and V 4 bases, and 1 base lay outside the gene matches. Germline-derived CDR1 and CDR2 are SGHTA and FQGNSA. This CDR3 contains 13 residues. The CDR3 nucleotides are TGTGCCAGCAGCTGGGACAGGGGATATGGCTACACCTTC. It specifies CASSWDRGYGYTF.

This chain connects TRBV25-1 to TRBJ1-2; tentative D call: TRBD1 (5 bases). CDR3 length: 11 amino acids. The V and J ends lost 5 bases and 6 bases respectively, with 7 bases between them. Germline lookup yields CDR1 MGHDK and CDR2 SYGVNS. The CDR3 DNA is TGTGCCAGCAGTTGGGGCCATGGCTACACCTTC. Its translation: CASSWGHGYTF.

The chain joins TRBV30 to TRBJ1-4; 10 bases map to TRBD1. This CDR3 has 14 residues. V lost 3 bases to trimming and J lost 6 bases; unmatched junction nucleotides: 4. Germline CDR1 is GTSNPN and CDR2 is SVGIG (reference sequence). This CDR3 reads CAWRAGTGDEKLFF. In nucleotides, the CDR3 is TGTGCCTGGAGAGCCGGGACAGGGGATGAAAAACTGTTTTTT. Drawing the rest from reference TRBV30 and TRBJ1-4, the complete variable domain is SQTIHQWPATLVQPVGSPLSLECTVEGTSNPNLYWYRQAAGRGLQLLFYSVGIGQISSEVPQNLSASRPQDRQFILSSKKLLLSDSGFYLCAWRAGTGDEKLFFGSGTQLSVL.

CDR3 loop: CASSVAGIYNEQFF. The CDR3 DNA sequence: TGTGCCAGCAGTGTAGCGGGTATCTACAATGAGCAGTTCTTC. This rearrangement joins TRBV2 to TRBJ2-1; 7 nucleotides match TRBD2. Germline loops: CDR1 SNHLY, CDR2 FYNNEI. V lost 4 bases, J lost 3 bases, and 3 bases stayed unmatched. The CDR3 sequence is 14 residues long. The full variable domain, rest sourced from reference TRBV2 and TRBJ2-1, is EPEVTQTPSHQVTQMGQEVILRCVPISNHLYFYWYRQILGQKVEFLVSFYNNEISEKSEIFDDQFSVERPDGSNFTLKIRSTKLEDSAMYFCASSVAGIYNEQFFGPGTRLTVL.

The rearrangement joins TRBV5-4 to TRBJ2-1; no clear D. In germline, CDR1 is SGHNT, CDR2 YYREEE (reference sequence). This CDR3 is 13 amino acids long. The V gene lost 0 bases and the J gene lost 8 bases, with 9 bases spanning the gap. CDR3 residues: CASSLVQRDEQFF. The CDR3 DNA follows: TGTGCCAGCAGCTTGGTTCAAAGGGATGAGCAGTTCTTC. Full variable domain (outside the CDR3, taken from reference TRBV5-4 and TRBJ2-1): ETGVTQSPTHLIKTRGQQVTLRCSSQSGHNTVSWYQQALGQGPQFIFQYYREEENGRGNFPPRFSGLQFPNYSSELNVNALELDDSALYLCASSLVQRDEQFFGPGTRLTVL.

The V call is TRBV5-6, the J call TRBJ2-7; TRBD1 matches at 9 bases. V lost 1 base and J lost 5; bases outside the gene matches: 7. The germline gives CDR1 SGHDT, CDR2 YYEEEE. The CDR3 runs 15 residues. This CDR3 is CASSLFGTGTNEQYF. CDR3 nucleotides: TGTGCCAGCAGCTTGTTTGGGACAGGGACCAACGAGCAGTACTTC.

The chain uses TRBV6-1 and TRBJ1-5; no clear D gene. The CDR3 sequence is 13 residues long. Germline lookup yields CDR1 MNHNS and CDR2 SASEGT. Between the trimmed V and J ends, which lost 8 bases and 4 bases, there was a span of 12 bases. In DNA form, the CDR3 reads TGTGCCAGCGCCCAACTTGGGAATCAGCCCCAGCATTTT. As protein: CASAQLGNQPQHF.

This clone was observed a few times. The rearrangement links TRBV2 to TRBJ2-3, with D perhaps TRBD1 (6 bases). The germline V and J ends were trimmed by 4 bases and 2 bases, with 7 bases remaining between them. Germline CDR1 and CDR2: SNHLY and FYNNEI. The CDR3 loop spans 13 amino acids. In nucleotides, the CDR3 is TGTGCCAGCAGTGGGACAGACACAGATACGCAGTATTTT. Amino acids: CASSGTDTDTQYF. Looking up the rest from reference TRBV2 and TRBJ2-3 gives the full variable domain: EPEVTQTPSHQVTQMGQEVILRCVPISNHLYFYWYRQILGQKVEFLVSFYNNEISEKSEIFDDQFSVERPDGSNFTLKIRSTKLEDSAMYFCASSGTDTDTQYFGPGTRLTVL.

In this sample, this clone turned up a few times. The chain carries TRBV7-2 and TRBJ1-1, with D unresolved. Trimming took off 8 bases at V and 6 bases at J, with 16 bases between the two ends. The germline V gene has CDR1 SGHTA and CDR2 FQGNSA. The CDR3 runs 13 residues. The CDR3 loop is CASAPGGFSEAFF. CDR3 sequence (DNA): TGTGCCAGCGCCCCCGGTGGGTTCTCTGAAGCTTTCTTT.

The chain carries TRBV2 and TRBJ2-5; perhaps D is TRBD1 or TRBD2 (5 bases each). Trimming stripped 4 bases from V and 6 bases from J, with 18 bases between. CDR3 size: 15 residues. Germline V gene sequence: CDR1 SNHLY, CDR2 FYNNEI. The CDR3 sequence: CASSGSGLGVQTQYF. CDR3 in DNA: TGTGCCAGCAGTGGTTCAGGGCTGGGGGTGCAGACCCAGTACTTC. Full variable domain (rest looked up from reference TRBV2 and TRBJ2-5): EPEVTQTPSHQVTQMGQEVILRCVPISNHLYFYWYRQILGQKVEFLVSFYNNEISEKSEIFDDQFSVERPDGSNFTLKIRSTKLEDSAMYFCASSGSGLGVQTQYFGPGTRLLVL.

This clone was seen only a few times. The junction departs from germline at one end; a sequencing error may be responsible. This chain uses TRBV10-3 with TRBJ2-1; D gene uncertain. CDR1 is ENHRY and CDR2 is SYGVKD in the germline V gene. The CDR3 runs to 11 residues. CDR3 protein: CATYRSNEQFF. DNA for the CDR3: TGCGCCACATATAGGTCCAATGAGCAGTTCTTC.

This rearrangement joins TRBV15 to TRBJ1-1; D might be TRBD1 (5 bases). The germline CDR1 and CDR2 sequences are LNHNV and YYDKDF (reference sequence). Trimming shortened V by 2 bases and J by 7 bases, and 11 bases separated the two germline ends. This CDR3 has 13 amino acids. CDR3 amino acids: CATSRLATGEAFF. The CDR3, as DNA: TGTGCCACCAGCAGACTTGCAACAGGTGAAGCTTTCTTT. Supplemented by reference TRBV15 and TRBJ1-1, the full variable domain reads DAMVIQNPRYQVTQFGKPVTLSCSQTLNHNVMYWYQQKSSQAPKLLFHYYDKDFNNEADTPDNFQSRRPNTSFCFLDIRSPGLGDTAMYLCATSRLATGEAFFGQGTRLTVV.

The rearrangement joins TRBV30 to TRBJ2-7; 7 nucleotides line up with TRBD1. CDR3 length equals 12 residues. Germline V gene data show CDR1 as GTSNPN and CDR2 as SVGIG (reference sequence). After removal of 2 bases from V and 5 bases from J, the junction contained 3 bases not matched to a gene. In DNA form, the CDR3 reads TGTGCCTGGAGTCAGGGGGTAGACGAGCAGTACTTC. This codes for CAWSQGVDEQYF.

The gene calls are TRBV5-1 and TRBJ2-7; TRBD1 agrees at 8 bases. The junction had 5 bases not matched to a gene; V was cut back by 3 bases and J by 6 bases. Per germline, CDR1 SGHRS and CDR2 YFSETQ. The CDR3 sequence is 13 residues long. The CDR3 is CASSSSGTGEQYF. CDR3 nucleotide sequence: TGCGCCAGCAGCTCGTCCGGGACAGGCGAGCAGTACTTC.

The chain is built from TRBV25-1 and TRBJ2-7; 7 bases match TRBD1. CDR3 size: 16 residues. The V and J ends lost 3 bases and 1 base, in that order; junction bases with no gene match: 9. Per the germline V gene, CDR1 is MGHDK and CDR2 is SYGVNS. CDR3 in DNA: TGTGCCAGCAGTGAGGAAGGGACAGCGCGATCCTACGAGCAGTACTTC. It translates to CASSEEGTARSYEQYF.

J is TRBJ2-3 and V is TRBV4-1; no definite D call. The CDR3 is 18 residues long. Per the germline V gene, CDR1 is MGHRA and CDR2 is YSYEKL. Trimming stripped 0 bases from V and 4 bases from J, with 20 bases between. The CDR3 sequence: CASSQDSSSPRLADTQYF. The CDR3, as DNA: TGCGCCAGCAGCCAAGATTCTTCCAGCCCTCGTTTGGCAGATACGCAGTATTTT.

The chain carries TRBV4-3 and TRBJ2-3, with 7 bases that match TRBD2. The V gene end was trimmed by 1 base and the J gene end by 3 bases; junction bases not matched to a gene: 7. CDR3 length: 16 residues. From germline, CDR1 is LGHNA and CDR2 YSLEER. CDR3 DNA sequence: TGCGCCAGCAGCCAAGGACTAGCAGTAAGGACAGATACGCAGTATTTT. This encodes CASSQGLAVRTDTQYF.

The rearrangement links TRBV25-1 to TRBJ2-7; 9 bases fit TRBD2. V trimming: 6 bases; J trimming: 1 base; junction bases outside the gene matches: 1. CDR1 is MGHDK and CDR2 is SYGVNS in the germline V gene. The CDR3 length is 13 residues. CDR3 sequence: CASRLAGSYEQYF. CDR3 coding DNA: TGTGCCAGCAGACTAGCGGGTTCCTACGAGCAGTACTTC.

The J gene is TRBJ2-3, the V gene TRBV4-3, with D perhaps matching TRBD1 or TRBD2 (5 bases each). V dropped 0 bases and J dropped 0 bases, with 7 bases sitting between them. The CDR3 extends over 15 amino acids. From germline, CDR1 is LGHNA and CDR2 YSLEER. For the CDR3, the DNA is TGCGCCAGCAGCCAAGATTGGGGGAGCACAGATACGCAGTATTTT. Protein: CASSQDWGSTDTQYF.